This entry lists 23 T cell receptor beta chains sequenced from one sample in a study of cytomegalovirus exposure and HLA in healthy donors. With 60 Vbeta and 13 Jbeta primers, the PCR was carried out. Sequencing used immunoSEQ multiplex PCR; TCRdb keeps in-frame clones, though not all of them. The sample has roughly 250,000 clones, 80% seen once. The source material was PBMCs. The receptors shown here come from a girl aged 2 to 10 in good health and CMV-seronegative.

The J gene is TRBJ1-5, the V gene TRBV7-3, with D perhaps matching TRBD1 (6 bases). V was trimmed by 1 base and J by 0 bases, leaving 19 bases between them. The CDR3 runs 19 residues. CDR1 is SGHTA and CDR2 is FQGTGA in the germline V gene. This CDR3 is CASSLKDPGQDPSNQPQHF. CDR3 coding DNA: TGTGCCAGCAGCTTAAAAGATCCGGGACAAGATCCTAGCAATCAGCCCCAGCATTTT.

This clone was counted a few times. The chain carries TRBV7-9 and TRBJ2-6, with TRBD2 identical over 10 bases. Germline V gives CDR1 SEHNR, CDR2 FQNEAQ (reference sequence). J was trimmed by 1 base and V by 9 bases; bases with no gene match: 12. CDR3 length: 18 residues. Written as DNA, the CDR3 is TGTGCCAGTAAACCCCGGGTAGCGGGGGGATCTGGGGCCAACGTCCTGACTTTC. Translated: CASKPRVAGGSGANVLTF.

This clone was counted a few times. V usage is TRBV19 and J usage is TRBJ2-5; D might be TRBD1 (7 bases). Germline V gene data show CDR1 as LNHDA and CDR2 as SQIVND (reference sequence). CDR3 size: 14 residues. V lost 4 bases, J lost 11 bases, and 20 bases lay in between. The CDR3: CASSKGVLTGRQYF. The DNA for the CDR3 is TGTGCCAGTAGTAAGGGGGTACTGACAGGGAGGCAGTACTTC.

The V and J genes are TRBV23-1 and TRBJ1-5, with D perhaps matching TRBD1 (5 bases). TRBV23-1 is identified as an open reading frame with a role that is uncertain. V lost 1 base, J lost 2 bases, and 21 bases lay in between. The CDR3 extends over 19 amino acids. The CDR3 DNA reads TGCGCCAGCAGTCAATACGCGCCCAGAGCGGGCAGGGGCAATCAGCCCCAGCATTTT. Amino acids: CASSQYAPRAGRGNQPQHF.

V and J are TRBV9 and TRBJ2-5, with a possible D match to TRBD2 (5 bases). Germline CDR1 SGDLS, CDR2 YYNGEE. There are 15 residues in the CDR3. Trimming took 1 base from V and 2 from J, leaving 12 bases between them. The CDR3 sequence: CASSVRSLAQETQYF. Here the CDR3 DNA reads TGTGCCAGCAGCGTAAGGAGCCTAGCTCAAGAGACCCAGTACTTC.

The V gene is TRBV6-5, the J gene TRBJ2-7; 7 bases fit TRBD2. The germline CDR1 and CDR2 sequences are MNHEY and SVGAGI. The CDR3 loop spans 16 amino acids. Unmatched junction bases numbered 7, after V lost 2 bases and J lost 0 bases. The CDR3 region is CASSYAPGGSSYEQYF. In nucleotides, the CDR3 is TGTGCCAGCAGTTACGCCCCGGGGGGAAGCTCCTACGAGCAGTACTTC.

The gene calls are TRBV29-1 and TRBJ1-4; a possible D gene is TRBD1 (5 bases). The germline V gene encodes CDR1 SQVTM and CDR2 ANQGSEA. V gave up 4 bases and J gave up 8 bases, with 11 bases separating them. The CDR3 totals 12 residues. CDR3 sequence reads: CSVGYRGEKLFF. CDR3 DNA sequence: TGCAGCGTTGGTTATAGGGGAGAAAAACTGTTTTTT. Filled out from reference TRBV29-1 and TRBJ1-4, the complete variable domain reads SAVISQKPSRDICQRGTSLTIQCQVDSQVTMMFWYRQQPGQSLTLIATANQGSEATYESGFVIDKFPISRPNLTFSTLTVSNMSPEDSSIYLCSVGYRGEKLFFGSGTQLSVL.

The V call is TRBV7-9, the J call TRBJ2-1, with 8 positions matching TRBD1. The CDR3 totals 16 residues. Trimming cost V 4 bases and J 2 bases; bases outside gene matches: 7. Germline CDR1 is SEHNR and CDR2 is FQNEAQ (reference sequence). The CDR3 sequence: CASSWTGQTTYNEQFF. The CDR3 DNA reads as TGTGCCAGCAGCTGGACAGGGCAGACTACCTACAATGAGCAGTTCTTC.

The V call is TRBV5-4, the J call TRBJ2-4; D gene unclear. The V gene lost 0 bases and the J gene lost 11 bases, with 12 bases spanning the gap. CDR1 is SGHNT, CDR2 YYREEE, per germline (reference sequence). The CDR3 is 13 amino acids. This CDR3 reads CASSLGPGSVQYF. In nucleotides, the CDR3 is TGTGCCAGCAGCTTGGGACCAGGATCGGTTCAGTACTTC.

The chain employs TRBV5-6 and TRBJ2-7; D might be TRBD2 (6 bases). V lost 0 bases and J 2 bases, leaving 12 bases between the germline ends. The CDR3 sequence is 15 residues long. CDR1 and CDR2 (germline): SGHDT, YYEEEE. The DNA of the CDR3 is TGTGCCAGCAGCTTGGTTAGCGGTTACCCCTACGAGCAGTACTTC. Translation gives CASSLVSGYPYEQYF.

This clone was observed once. CDR3: CASSEGLAPDTQYF. The CDR3, as DNA: TGTGCCAGCAGTGAGGGACTAGCGCCAGATACGCAGTATTTT. This chain uses TRBV6-1 with TRBJ2-3; 10 nucleotides align to TRBD2. Germline CDR1 and CDR2: MNHNS and SASEGT. The CDR3 totals 14 residues. J lost 4 bases, V lost 3 bases, and 1 base had no gene match.

The V and J genes are TRBV7-9 and TRBJ2-5, with D perhaps TRBD2 (6 bases). V gave up 3 bases and J gave up 10 bases, with 12 bases separating them. In germline, CDR1 is SEHNR, CDR2 FQNEAQ (reference sequence). The CDR3 runs 12 residues. The CDR3 sequence is CASSFIGRDQYF. Here the CDR3 DNA reads TGTGCCAGCAGCTTTATCGGGCGGGACCAGTACTTC. The complete variable domain, with remaining parts taken from reference TRBV7-9 and TRBJ2-5, reads DTGVSQNPRHKITKRGQNVTFRCDPISEHNRLYWYRQTLGQGPEFLTYFQNEAQLEKSRLLSDRFSAERPKGSFSTLEIQRTEQGDSAMYLCASSFIGRDQYFGPGTRLLVL.

In DNA, the CDR3 is TGTGCCAGCAGCTTAGGTTCAGTCTCCTACGAGCAGTACTTC. Its protein is CASSLGSVSYEQYF. The chain joins TRBV7-2 to TRBJ2-7; D uncertain. The ends were cut back, 1 base at V and 0 bases at J, with 7 bases in the middle. The CDR3 sequence is 14 residues long. Germline V gives CDR1 SGHTA, CDR2 FQGNSA. Full variable domain (missing parts from reference TRBV7-2 and TRBJ2-7): GAGVSQSPSNKVTEKGKDVELRCDPISGHTALYWYRQSLGQGLEFLIYFQGNSAPDKSGLPSDRFSAERTGGSVSTLTIQRTQQEDSAVYLCASSLGSVSYEQYFGPGTRLTVT.

V and J are TRBV2 and TRBJ2-1; the match to TRBD2 covers 8 bases. Trimming cost V 5 bases and J 1 base; bases outside gene matches: 7. This CDR3 is built from 16 residues. Germline V gives CDR1 SNHLY, CDR2 FYNNEI. The CDR3 region is CASSFGQRGSYNEQFF. The CDR3 coding sequence is TGTGCCAGCAGTTTCGGACAGCGGGGGTCCTACAATGAGCAGTTCTTC.

V is TRBV7-7 and J is TRBJ2-1; 10 bases map to TRBD1. J was trimmed by 2 bases and V by 7 bases; bases with no gene match: 8. The CDR3 runs to 16 residues. Germline assignment: CDR1 SSHAT and CDR2 FNYEAQ (reference sequence). The CDR3 sequence is CASIGTGDFPYNEQFF. DNA of the CDR3: TGTGCCAGCATCGGGACAGGGGACTTTCCCTACAATGAGCAGTTCTTC.

The V gene is TRBV5-1, the J gene TRBJ2-7, with 8 bases lining up with TRBD2. V was clipped by 0 bases and J by 5 bases; unmatched bases: 7. CDR3 length equals 15 residues. The V gene's germline CDR1 is SGHRS and CDR2 YFSETQ. CDR3 in DNA: TGCGCCAGCAGCTTGGACAGCGGGAGTCGCAACGAGCAGTACTTC. Amino acid sequence: CASSLDSGSRNEQYF.

The genes are TRBV4-1 and TRBJ2-7; the match to TRBD1 covers 7 bases. V trimming: 1 base; J trimming: 0 bases; junction bases outside the gene matches: 12. Germline V gene sequence: CDR1 MGHRA, CDR2 YSYEKL. This CDR3 is 18 amino acids long. CDR3 region: CASSQGVQGPLYSYEQYF. Here the CDR3 DNA reads TGCGCCAGCAGCCAAGGAGTACAGGGGCCACTATACTCCTACGAGCAGTACTTC.

The chain is built from TRBV5-6 and TRBJ1-1; 10 bases map to TRBD1. CDR1 SGHDT and CDR2 YYEEEE come from the germline V gene. This CDR3 comprises 15 residues. Trimming cost V 4 bases and J 4 bases; bases outside gene matches: 7. CDR3 DNA sequence: TGTGCCAGCAGCCCTCGACAGGGGGCCACCACTGAAGCTTTCTTT. Its translation: CASSPRQGATTEAFF.

The chain uses TRBV5-1 and TRBJ1-2, with TRBD1 identical over 9 bases. The CDR3 extends over 13 amino acids. In germline, CDR1 is SGHRS, CDR2 YFSETQ. With V trimmed by 9 bases and J by 5 bases, 8 bases remained unmatched. The CDR3 here is CATGTGTRYGYTF. CDR3 sequence (DNA): TGCGCCACCGGGACAGGGACGAGATATGGCTACACCTTC.

J is TRBJ1-2 and V is TRBV28; D uncertain. Per germline, CDR1 MDHEN and CDR2 SYDVKM. V lost 5 bases and J 6 bases, leaving 13 bases between the germline ends. This CDR3 contains 13 residues. The DNA of the CDR3 is TGTGCCAGCAGTCCTGGGCCGATCGATGGCTACACCTTC. Translated: CASSPGPIDGYTF.

CDR3 in amino acids: CASSIRGVAFF. The CDR3 DNA reads as TGTGCCAGTAGTATCAGGGGGGTAGCTTTCTTT. The V call is TRBV19, the J call TRBJ1-1; TRBD1 matches 7 bases. There are 11 residues in the CDR3. J was trimmed by 10 bases and V by 3 bases; bases with no gene match: 2. CDR1 and CDR2 from the germline V gene are LNHDA and SQIVND (reference sequence).

V is TRBV10-3 and J is TRBJ1-2, with a possible D match to TRBD1 (6 bases). The CDR3 extends over 13 amino acids. Germline loops: CDR1 ENHRY, CDR2 SYGVKD. Trimming shortened V by 5 bases and J by 1 base, and 8 bases separated the two germline ends. The CDR3 DNA follows: TGTGCCATCAGTACAGGGAGTAACTATGGCTACACCTTC. Translating it yields CAISTGSNYGYTF.

The V and J genes are TRBV10-2 and TRBJ1-5; 9 nucleotides agree with TRBD1. The V gene's germline CDR1 is WSHSY and CDR2 SAAADI. The CDR3 sequence is 14 residues long. V gave up 6 bases and J gave up 4 bases; unmatched junction bases: 4. CDR3 bases: TGCGCCAGCAGCCGGGACAGGGAAAATCAGCCCCAGCATTTT. This encodes CASSRDRENQPQHF.